This TCR beta chain is from a study of CD8+CD57+ T cells in acquired aplastic anemia (dated by TCRdb to the late 2010s). Some background on the complete study: Extracted DNA from sorted CD4+ and CD8+ cells averaged around 2.9 ug, ranging from roughly 0.17 to 27.4 ug. Healthy donor samples averaged approximately 10 million reads for CD4+ and about 12 million for CD8+ cells. On the study overall, not on this receptor specifically: Patients and healthy controls showed no significant difference in CD8+ Simpson's diversity (P=0.060). Roughly 30 CD8+ CDR3 sequences were shared between patients and controls but appeared highly expressed in patients and within their immunodominant clones.

Sequences KGHSH (CDR1) and LQKENI (CDR2) are obtained from the germline V gene. The CDR3 has 14 amino acids, counting the end cysteine and phenylalanine. Only the CDR3 DNA is retained, 42 bases long and in frame from the first base. V loses 3 bases of germline sequence and J loses 1 base, and the interval between the two ends is 7 bases. In this study, sorted CD4+ and CD8+ T cells from the blood of healthy subjects and of severe aplastic anemia patients had their TCR repertoires deep-sequenced. Ficoll-Paque density gradient centrifugation was used to isolate peripheral blood mononuclear cells. Before DNA extraction, CD4+ and CD8+ T cells were sorted with FACS or magnetic beads. Genomic DNA was used as template for profiling of TCR beta VDJ combinations and CDR3 sequences. An Illumina HiSeq 2000 was used for TCR repertoire sequencing. The authors' pipeline ran thus. TRBV/TRBJ rearrangement plots, CDR3 size and DJ length profiles, and Simpson's diversity index were used to evaluate the repertoires. The most abundant DNA sequence in the deep sequencing data was taken as the immunodominant clone. CDR3 amino acid sequences were checked for sharing between subjects and were compared against published repertoires and the VDJdb database. TCRdb trimmed public reads at Q25 via fastp, called clones via MiXCR and kept in-frame beta chains. Each CDR3 protein appears once, grouped with its most common genes and DNA. Here the V and J calls rest on TCRdb's processing, not on the authors' analysis. For this sample there are about 160,000 distinct CDR3 sequences; around 40% appear just once. The top ten constitute over 0.95% of the sample.

Concerning this clonotype: Its antigen has not been determined. Nothing much larger sits one base from this clone, and base qualities are not available.

The sequence was obtained from a human donor in good health. The sequence links TRBV18 to TRBJ1-5; there is no confident call for the D gene. Sequencing input: sorted CD4+, CD8+, or CD8+CD57+ T cells (not recorded which) from PBMCs. The CDR3 protein: CASSPVLSNQPQHF. The DNA sequence reads TGTGCCAGCTCACCGGTGTTGAGCAATCAGCCCCAGCATTTT.